These 10 T cell receptor beta chains share one sample of origin, sequenced in a study of control samples from healthy donors and cancer patients. Repertoires were generated with immunoSEQ multiplex PCR, while TCRdb's copy carries only in-frame clones and drops some. The sample comprises around 20,000 clones, roughly four fifths of which are singletons, and under 35% rests with the top ten. The sequenced sample consisted of PBMCs. The receptors originated from a man aged 80 or over with head and neck cancer.

The J gene is TRBJ1-5, the V gene TRBV21-1. TRBV21-1 is recorded as a pseudogene. The CDR3 runs 15 residues. CDR3 nucleotide sequence: TGTGCCAGCAGCAGTCCGGCGTTTGAAAATCAGCCCCAGCATTTT. This translates into CASSSPAFENQPQHF.

V and J are TRBV7-9 and TRBJ2-5; D is unresolved. Germline loops: CDR1 SEHNR, CDR2 FQNEAQ (reference sequence). This CDR3 spans 14 amino acids. With 4 bases removed from V and 1 base from J, the gap between germline ends came to 10 bases. CDR3 residues: CASSWVLPQETQYF. The CDR3 region has the DNA TGTGCCAGCAGCTGGGTCTTACCCCAAGAGACCCAGTACTTC.

The V gene is TRBV24-1, the J gene TRBJ2-5; 7 nucleotides line up with TRBD1. Germline V gene sequence: CDR1 KGHDR, CDR2 SFDVKD. The CDR3 is 15 amino acids. The V gene end was trimmed by 2 bases and the J gene end by 5 bases; junction bases not matched to a gene: 7. In nucleotides, the CDR3 is TGTGCCACCAGTGATTCGAGGGGGCAGCGCGAGACCCAGTACTTC. It translates to CATSDSRGQRETQYF.

V and J are TRBV5-6 and TRBJ1-1; a weak D match, TRBD1 (5 bases). This CDR3 contains 15 residues. Trimming pared 7 bases from V and 5 bases from J, leaving 21 bases between. Per germline, CDR1 SGHDT and CDR2 YYEEEE. The CDR3: CASATPQGRGTEAFF. The CDR3, as DNA: TGTGCCAGCGCTACACCCCAGGGTAGGGGAACTGAAGCTTTCTTT.

The J gene is TRBJ1-5, the V gene TRBV2; D not certain. The CDR3 is made up of 14 amino acids. The V gene lost 0 bases and the J gene lost 9 bases, with 12 bases spanning the gap. The germline gives CDR1 SNHLY, CDR2 FYNNEI. The DNA of the CDR3 is TGTGCCAGCAGTGAAGCGCTGGCAGCTGGGCCCCAGCATTTT. Translated: CASSEALAAGPQHF.

This sequence joins TRBV28 and TRBJ2-7; D possibly matches TRBD1 or TRBD2 (5 bases each). CDR3 length: 14 residues. Trimming removed 7 bases at V and 7 bases at J, with 20 bases between. Germline CDR1 is MDHEN and CDR2 is SYDVKM. CDR3 nucleotide sequence: TGTGCCAGCACCCCGGGGCAGGTAGCTTGGGAGCAGTACTTC. As protein: CASTPGQVAWEQYF.

The chain couples TRBV19 to TRBJ1-5; maybe TRBD1 (5 bases). Germline V gene lookup returns CDR1 LNHDA and CDR2 SQIVND (reference sequence). CDR3 length: 15 amino acids. V shed 9 bases and J shed 2 bases, with 17 bases lying between them. The CDR3, as DNA: TGTGCCAGGTGCGGCGGGGGAAACGGCAATCAGCCCCAGCATTTT. This sequence encodes CARCGGGNGNQPQHF. Variable domain in full (rest from reference TRBV19 and TRBJ1-5): DGGITQSPKYLFRKEGQNVTLSCEQNLNHDAMYWYRQDPGQGLRLIYYSQIVNDFQKGDIAEGYSVSREKKESFPLTVTSAQKNPTAFYLCARCGGGNGNQPQHFGDGTRLSIL.

This sequence joins TRBV27 and TRBJ1-1; 11 bases map to TRBD1. V shed 4 bases, J shed 4 bases, and the junction held 2 bases outside the gene matches. CDR1 MNHEY and CDR2 SMNVEV come from the germline V gene (reference sequence). The CDR3 loop spans 14 amino acids. The CDR3 sequence is CASSSGTGGTEAFF. The CDR3 DNA is TGTGCCAGCAGTTCCGGGACAGGGGGCACTGAAGCTTTCTTT.

The DNA of the CDR3 is TGTGCCAGTAGTATAACCGGGACAGGGATTAACACCATATATTTT. Protein: CASSITGTGINTIYF. V gene TRBV19 combines with J gene TRBJ1-3; TRBD1 agrees at 9 bases. This CDR3 has 15 amino acids. Germline CDR1 reads LNHDA; CDR2 reads SQIVND (reference sequence). V was pared by 2 bases and J by 7 bases, with 6 bases of the junction left unmatched.

The J gene is TRBJ2-2, the V gene TRBV7-3; perhaps TRBD1 as D (6 bases). The germline gives CDR1 SGHTA, CDR2 FQGTGA. This CDR3 is 17 amino acids long. The ends were cut back, 5 bases at V and 5 bases at J, with 21 bases in the middle. This CDR3 reads CASSQKGDTVGTGELFF. CDR3 nucleotides: TGTGCCAGCAGCCAAAAGGGGGACACCGTGGGGACCGGGGAGCTGTTTTTT.